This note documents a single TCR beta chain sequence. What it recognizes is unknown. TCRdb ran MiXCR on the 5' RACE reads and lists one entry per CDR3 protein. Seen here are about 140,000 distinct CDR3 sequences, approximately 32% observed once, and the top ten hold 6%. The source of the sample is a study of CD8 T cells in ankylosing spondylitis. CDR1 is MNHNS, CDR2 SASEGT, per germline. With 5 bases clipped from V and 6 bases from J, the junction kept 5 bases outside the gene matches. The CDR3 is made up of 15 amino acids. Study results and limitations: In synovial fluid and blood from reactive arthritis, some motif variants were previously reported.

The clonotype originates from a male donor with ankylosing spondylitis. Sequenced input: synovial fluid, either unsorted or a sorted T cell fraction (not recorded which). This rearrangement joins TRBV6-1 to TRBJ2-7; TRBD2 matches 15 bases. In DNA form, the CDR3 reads TGTGCCAGCAGTACCGGGACTAGCGGGGGGTCCGAGCAGTACTTC. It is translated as CASSTGTSGGSEQYF.